This T cell receptor (beta chain) was found in a study of T cells expressing NK-cell markers. Background on the study: Each TCR beta repertoire originated in sorted T cells that were CD3+CD56+NKG2C+, CD3+CD56+NKG2C- or CD3+CD56-NKG2C+. Of eight sequenced donors, seven were HCMV-seropositive and one HCMV-seronegative.

The CDR3 covers 17 residues. TCRdb reprocessed the 5' RACE reads and reports one entry per CDR3 protein, with no DNA. The sample totals approximately 420,000 distinct CDR3 sequences; its top ten clones hold about 10%. The chain carries TRBV12-3 or TRBV12-4 and TRBJ1-5. The TCR sequence derives from a woman aged 45 to 65 in good health. What was sequenced was blood T cells: a sorted CD56 or NKG2C T cell subset, CD4+ or CD8+ T cells, or bulk PBMC T cells (not recorded which). The CDR3: CASSFRRAEGSGQPQHF.